The next 17 T cell receptor beta chains were all read from a single sample in a study of a mutant IDH1 vaccine in newly diagnosed glioma (TCRdb year 2021). Taken with the paper, the label for time point translates to: week 35, safety follow-up. A 20-mer mutant IDH1 peptide at 300 micrograms in Montanide made up each vaccine dose, which was injected subcutaneously together with topical imiquimod. The receptor library was made with the immunoSEQ multiplex PCR assay. Imported from immuneACCESS, the table was reduced by TCRdb to in-frame sequences with V and J called. These copies leave out some clones; in studies compared against another copy, an unresolved V gene accounts for under half, and the cause of the remainder is not known. This sample holds some 29,000 clones; roughly three quarters were observed only once. The ten largest account for roughly 8.8% of the sample. Antigens of these TCRs are unknown.

Material: PBMCs, obtained from a glioma patient whose treatment included an IDH1 peptide vaccine. Receptors originate from a woman aged 25 to 39 with glioma. Some clones in this sample may be carry-over from other donors' samples.

The chain uses TRBV2 and TRBJ1-4, with D possibly matching TRBD1 (6 bases). This CDR3 is built from 14 residues. The germline V gene encodes CDR1 SNHLY and CDR2 FYNNEI. The V end lost 8 bases, the J end lost 4 bases, and 14 bases lay between the germline ends. This CDR3 reads CASVTGSLNEKLFF. DNA for the CDR3: TGTGCCAGCGTAACAGGGTCCCTTAATGAAAAACTGTTTTTT.

The count of this clone is one. The chain employs TRBV2 and TRBJ1-2; 7 positions match TRBD1. With V trimmed by 6 bases and J by 7 bases, 11 bases remained unmatched. This CDR3 has 14 amino acids. CDR1 and CDR2 (germline): SNHLY, FYNNEI. CDR3 region: CASRLKTGWGGYTF. In nucleotides, the CDR3 is TGTGCCAGCAGACTAAAGACAGGGTGGGGTGGCTACACCTTC.

This clone is medium-sized in the sample. This chain connects TRBV2 to TRBJ1-2; no clear D. The V and J ends lost 7 bases and 4 bases respectively, with 10 bases between them. Per the germline V gene, CDR1 is SNHLY and CDR2 is FYNNEI. This CDR3 has 12 amino acids. As DNA, the CDR3 is TGTGCCAGCACCACCAGTCGCTATGGCTACACCTTC. It encodes CASTTSRYGYTF. The full variable domain, in which reference TRBV2 and TRBJ1-2 provide the parts outside the CDR3, is EPEVTQTPSHQVTQMGQEVILRCVPISNHLYFYWYRQILGQKVEFLVSFYNNEISEKSEIFDDQFSVERPDGSNFTLKIRSTKLEDSAMYFCASTTSRYGYTFGSGTRLTVV.

The rearrangement links TRBV2 to TRBJ2-3; no definite D call. CDR1 and CDR2 from the germline V gene are SNHLY and FYNNEI. The germline V and J ends were trimmed by 6 bases and 3 bases, with 7 bases remaining between them. The CDR3 consists of 12 residues. The CDR3, as DNA: TGTGCCAGCAGAACGAATACAGATACGCAGTATTTT. This translates into CASRTNTDTQYF.

The chain uses TRBV7-8 and TRBJ2-5; 8 nucleotides match TRBD2. This CDR3 is 14 amino acids long. Per the germline V gene, CDR1 is SGHVS and CDR2 is FQNEAQ. J lost 5 bases, V lost 6 bases, and 8 bases had no gene match. The CDR3 bases are TGTGCCAGCAGGCCGACTAGCGCGGGGGAGACCCAGTACTTC. It yields the protein CASRPTSAGETQYF.

V gene TRBV19 combines with J gene TRBJ1-1; D is ambiguous. Germline loops: CDR1 LNHDA, CDR2 SQIVND (reference sequence). V gave up 1 base and J gave up 4 bases, with 13 bases separating them. CDR3 length: 15 residues. The CDR3 DNA is TGTGCCAGTAGTATAGGCCCGGGTATCGGCACTGAAGCTTTCTTT. It is translated as CASSIGPGIGTEAFF.

The V and J genes are TRBV5-6 and TRBJ2-1, with TRBD2 as a possible D gene (5 bases). The CDR3 runs 15 residues. Trimming took 0 bases from V and 9 from J, leaving 16 bases between them. Germline values: CDR1 SGHDT, CDR2 YYEEEE. This CDR3 is CASSLVSAPNREQFF. The CDR3 DNA reads as TGTGCCAGCAGCTTGGTTAGCGCACCCAATCGTGAGCAGTTCTTC.

This clone was picked up one time. This rearrangement joins TRBV5-6 to TRBJ2-1, with D perhaps TRBD1 or TRBD2 (5 bases each). Per the germline V gene, CDR1 is SGHDT and CDR2 is YYEEEE. This CDR3 spans 14 amino acids. V gave up 4 bases and J gave up 7 bases, with 15 bases separating them. The CDR3 coding sequence is TGTGCCAGCAGCCCGGGACCGACGAAGAATGAGCAGTTCTTC. As protein: CASSPGPTKNEQFF.

The V gene is TRBV10-3, the J gene TRBJ2-3; D unclear. V lost 10 bases to trimming and J lost 6 bases, with 11 bases between them. This CDR3 spans 11 amino acids. Germline lookup yields CDR1 ENHRY and CDR2 SYGVKD. The CDR3 bases are TGTGCCACCTCAGACCGGGATACGCAGTATTTT. As protein: CATSDRDTQYF.

The chain uses TRBV30 and TRBJ1-1, with a weak D call TRBD1 (5 bases). Germline V gives CDR1 GTSNPN, CDR2 SVGIG (reference sequence). Trimming pared 0 bases from V and 7 bases from J, leaving 12 bases between. This CDR3 has 13 amino acids. The CDR3 sequence: CAWSVKGVGEAFF. The CDR3 nucleotides are TGTGCCTGGAGTGTAAAAGGGGTTGGTGAAGCTTTCTTT.

This chain joins TRBV14 and TRBJ2-5; D is uncertain. This CDR3 is 15 amino acids long. Germline CDR1 is SGHDN and CDR2 is FVKESK. The germline V and J ends were trimmed by 1 base and 2 bases, with 11 bases remaining between them. CDR3: CASSQGQPFQETQYF. The CDR3 DNA is TGTGCCAGCAGCCAAGGTCAGCCTTTTCAAGAGACCCAGTACTTC.

The rearrangement joins TRBV4-1 to TRBJ2-7, with D maybe TRBD1 (5 bases). This CDR3 region has 15 residues. V was cut by 1 base and J by 0 bases, with 10 bases left in between. Germline CDR1 MGHRA, CDR2 YSYEKL. The CDR3 region has the DNA TGCGCCAGCAGCCAAGCAGGGATCAGCTCCTACGAGCAGTACTTC. Its protein is CASSQAGISSYEQYF.

The chain is built from TRBV10-2 and TRBJ2-1; 12 bases align to TRBD2. Germline lookup yields CDR1 WSHSY and CDR2 SAAADI. V shed 6 bases, J shed 10 bases, and the junction held 4 bases outside the gene matches. CDR3 length equals 13 residues. DNA for the CDR3: TGCGCCAGCAGAAGACTAGCGGGAGAGGAGCAGTTCTTC. Its translation: CASRRLAGEEQFF.

The chain recombines TRBV6-1 with TRBJ1-1, with D hard to call. The CDR3 loop spans 12 amino acids. Looked up from germline, CDR1 is MNHNS and CDR2 is SASEGT. Trimming pared 5 bases from V and 4 bases from J, leaving 8 bases between. The CDR3 region has the DNA TGTGCCAGCAGTTGGACTATCACTGAAGCTTTCTTT. Its protein is CASSWTITEAFF.

The chain is built from TRBV7-6 and TRBJ2-2, with D hard to call. Trimming pared 5 bases from V and 6 bases from J, leaving 10 bases between. Germline-derived CDR1 and CDR2 are SGHVS and FNYEAQ. The CDR3 runs 13 residues. In DNA, the CDR3 is TGTGCCAGCAGCCCCGGTGAGGCCGGGGAGCTGTTTTTT. Residues: CASSPGEAGELFF.

This clone was detected only a few times. The chain couples TRBV7-9 to TRBJ2-3; D remains unclear. There are 14 residues in the CDR3. V lost 2 bases and J 1 base, leaving 7 bases between the germline ends. Germline CDR1 and CDR2: SEHNR and FQNEAQ (reference sequence). This chain's CDR3 is CASSLRARTDTQYF. The CDR3 nucleotides are TGTGCCAGCAGCTTACGAGCCCGCACAGATACGCAGTATTTT.

The rearrangement uses TRBV19 and TRBJ2-3; tentatively, D is TRBD2 (6 bases). CDR1 is LNHDA and CDR2 is SQIVND in the germline V gene (reference sequence). V was cut by 5 bases and J by 3 bases, with 15 bases left in between. The CDR3 totals 15 residues. In nucleotides, the CDR3 is TGTGCCAGTAGTTCCTTCGGGGGTAGGACAGATACGCAGTATTTT. It translates to CASSSFGGRTDTQYF. The variable domain in full, with the rest retrieved from reference TRBV19 and TRBJ2-3, is DGGITQSPKYLFRKEGQNVTLSCEQNLNHDAMYWYRQDPGQGLRLIYYSQIVNDFQKGDIAEGYSVSREKKESFPLTVTSAQKNPTAFYLCASSSFGGRTDTQYFGPGTRLTVL.